This T cell receptor (beta chain) was profiled in a study of Graves' ophthalmopathy and Graves' hyperthyroidism. Diagnoses were established from clinical symptoms, serum thyroxine, TRAb, thyroid ultrasound and orbital computed tomography. The CDR3 covers 14 residues. Germline CDR1 SSHAT, CDR2 FNYEAQ (reference sequence). Deletions cut 4 bases from V and 2 bases from J, with 11 bases between. As the template, RNA transcripts were used to amplify TCR beta CDR3 regions. Amplification began with first-round RT-PCR using HTBI primers, then second-round multiplex PCR was performed. TCRdb fed the multiplex PCR reads into MiXCR, producing one record per CDR3 protein. The sample yields over a million distinct CDR3 sequences, about 36% seen once.

This sequence was found in an adult man with Graves' hyperthyroidism. J is TRBJ2-5 and V is TRBV7-7; weak D call: TRBD2 (6 bases). What was sequenced was peripheral blood or thyroid tissue (not recorded which). The CDR3 loop reads CASSSGRDQETQYF. CDR3 DNA: TGTGCCAGCAGCTCCGGGAGAGATCAAGAGACCCAGTACTTC.